This T cell receptor beta chain comes out of a study of T cell repertoires in cytomegalovirus infection. TCRdb independently ran MiXCR on the reads; one entry per CDR3 protein. The table shows more than 200,000 distinct CDR3 sequences, with around 9% occurring only once. This CDR3 has 16 amino acids. With 5 bases clipped from V and 1 base from J, the junction kept 6 bases outside the gene matches. The germline V gene has CDR1 SGHTA and CDR2 FQGNSA. This clonotype has ten or more counts. The rearrangement links TRBV7-2 to TRBJ1-2; 11 bases match TRBD1. Sample: PBMCs. The receptor's source is a human donor in good health (CMV status not recorded). Some clones in this sample may be carry-over from other donors' samples. In DNA form, the CDR3 reads TGTGCCAGCAGCCCTCGGACAGGGGGCCTTAACTATGGCTACACCTTC. It codes for CASSPRTGGLNYGYTF.